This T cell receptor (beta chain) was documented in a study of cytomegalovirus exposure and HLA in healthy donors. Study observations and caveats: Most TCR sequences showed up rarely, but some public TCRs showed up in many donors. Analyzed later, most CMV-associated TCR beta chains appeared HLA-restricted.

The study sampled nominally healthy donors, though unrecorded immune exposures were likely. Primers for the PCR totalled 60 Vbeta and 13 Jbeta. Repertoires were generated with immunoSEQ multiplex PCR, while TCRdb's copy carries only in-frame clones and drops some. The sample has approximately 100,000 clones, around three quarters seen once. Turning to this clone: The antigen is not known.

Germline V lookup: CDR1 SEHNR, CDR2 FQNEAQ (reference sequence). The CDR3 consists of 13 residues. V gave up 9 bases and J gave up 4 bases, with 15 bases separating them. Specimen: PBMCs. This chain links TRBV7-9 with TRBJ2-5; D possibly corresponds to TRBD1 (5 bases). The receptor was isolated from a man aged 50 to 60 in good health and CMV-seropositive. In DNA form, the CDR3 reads TGTGCCAGTTCCCCTGGGGCACTAGAGACCCAGTACTTC. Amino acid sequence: CASSPGALETQYF.